The present entry profiles one T cell receptor (beta chain) with its context. This record belongs to a study of T cells in Graves' hyperthyroidism and ophthalmopathy. There were TCR beta CDR3 regions amplified from RNA transcripts. HTBI primers were used for first-round RT-PCR of the TCR CDR3. One entry per CDR3 protein results from TCRdb running MiXCR on the multiplex PCR reads. Of about 580,000 distinct CDR3 sequences listed, 40% to 55% were seen once; the top ten hold around 7.7%. The CDR3 contains 13 residues. The V and J ends lost 5 bases and 6 bases respectively, with 11 bases between them. The germline V gene encodes CDR1 SNHLY and CDR2 FYNNEI.

This sequence originates from a woman between 18 and 29 years old with Graves' hyperthyroidism. This chain connects TRBV2 to TRBJ1-5; possibly TRBD1 for D (5 bases). Sequencing was done on a sample of peripheral blood or thyroid tissue (not recorded which). CDR3 sequence: CASSSGGSQPQHF. CDR3 nucleotides: TGTGCCAGCAGTAGCGGGGGAAGTCAGCCCCAGCATTTT.